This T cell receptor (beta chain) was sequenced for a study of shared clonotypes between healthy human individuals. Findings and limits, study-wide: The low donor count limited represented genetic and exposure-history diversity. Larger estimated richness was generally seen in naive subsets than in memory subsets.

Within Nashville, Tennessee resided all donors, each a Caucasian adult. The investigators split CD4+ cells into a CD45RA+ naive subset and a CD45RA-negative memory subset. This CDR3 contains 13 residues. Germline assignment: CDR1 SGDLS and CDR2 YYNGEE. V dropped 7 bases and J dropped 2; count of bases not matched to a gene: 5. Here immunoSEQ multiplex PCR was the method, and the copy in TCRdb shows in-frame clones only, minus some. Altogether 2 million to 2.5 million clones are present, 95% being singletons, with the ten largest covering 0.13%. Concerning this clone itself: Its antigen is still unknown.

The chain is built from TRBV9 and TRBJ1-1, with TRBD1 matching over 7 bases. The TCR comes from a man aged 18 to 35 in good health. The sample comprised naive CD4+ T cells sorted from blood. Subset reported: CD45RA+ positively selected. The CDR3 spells CASGGQPNTEAFF. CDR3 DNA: TGTGCCAGCGGGGGACAGCCCAACACTGAAGCTTTCTTT. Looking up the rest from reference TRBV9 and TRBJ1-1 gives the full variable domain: DSGVTQTPKHLITATGQRVTLRCSPRSGDLSVYWYQQSLDQGLQFLIQYYNGEERAKGNILERFSAQQFPDLHSELNLSSLELGDSALYFCASGGQPNTEAFFGQGTRLTVV.